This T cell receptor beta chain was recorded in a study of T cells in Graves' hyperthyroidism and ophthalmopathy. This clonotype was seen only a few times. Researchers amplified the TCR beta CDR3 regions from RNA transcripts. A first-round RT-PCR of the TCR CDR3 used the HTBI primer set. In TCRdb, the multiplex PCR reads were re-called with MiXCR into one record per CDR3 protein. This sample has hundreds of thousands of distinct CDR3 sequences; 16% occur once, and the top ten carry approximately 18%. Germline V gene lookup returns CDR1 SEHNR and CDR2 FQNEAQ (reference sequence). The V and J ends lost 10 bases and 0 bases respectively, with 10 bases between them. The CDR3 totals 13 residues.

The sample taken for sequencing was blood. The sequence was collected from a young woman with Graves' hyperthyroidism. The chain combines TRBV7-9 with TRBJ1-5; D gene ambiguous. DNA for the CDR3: TGTGCCAAGGGCGAAAATAGCAATCAGCCCCAGCATTTT. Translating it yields CAKGENSNQPQHF.